This record covers a single T cell receptor (beta chain). Germline assignment: CDR1 SGHRS and CDR2 YFSETQ. CDR3 length: 11 residues. V was pared by 4 bases and J by 3 bases, with 4 bases between. Investigators isolated RNA and reverse transcribed it into cDNA to act as the sequencing template. The repertoire was sequenced with immunoSEQ multiplex PCR; TCRdb's copy has only in-frame clones and lacks some. The sample has around 300,000 clones, roughly 63% seen once. This record belongs to a study of CD8+ T cells in alopecia areata. Documented treatment: oral pan-JAK inhibitor, 5-10 mg twice daily. Lesional scalp punch biopsies and peripheral blood were collected from alopecia areata patients.

The TCR originated in a human donor with alopecia areata. Here the sequenced sample was CD4+ T cells sorted from blood, taken around week 52, from a patient treated with tofacitinib. V and J are TRBV5-1 and TRBJ2-5; D is undetermined. The CDR3, as DNA: TGCGCCAGCAGCGGGGAAGAGACCCAGTACTTC. Amino acids: CASSGEETQYF.